This passage covers 24 T cell receptor beta chains from one sample sequenced in a study of T cells expressing NK-cell markers. TCRdb reanalyzed the 5' RACE reads, giving one entry per CDR3 protein sequence and no DNA. The sample table includes hundreds of thousands of distinct CDR3 sequences. The sequencing sample was made of blood T cells: a sorted CD56 or NKG2C T cell subset, CD4+ or CD8+ T cells, or bulk PBMC T cells (not recorded which). These receptors came from a man between 18 and 29 years old in good health.

The chain has TRBV7-9 and TRBJ2-1; TCRdb's assignment of TRBD1 cannot be checked, as there is no DNA. The germline gives CDR1 SEHNR, CDR2 FQNEAQ (reference sequence). The CDR3 has 14 amino acids. CDR3: CASSLGQGAREQFF.

The chain uses TRBV5-1 and TRBJ1-2; the TRBD1 assignment by TCRdb is unverifiable without DNA. CDR1 is SGHRS and CDR2 is YFSETQ in the germline V gene. This CDR3 spans 15 amino acids. The CDR3 region is CASSLLTGDSDGYTF.

The chain uses TRBV20-1 and TRBJ1-6; absent DNA, TCRdb's TRBD1 call cannot be checked. CDR1 DFQATT and CDR2 SNEGSKA come from the germline V gene (reference sequence). This CDR3 has 14 residues. CDR3 sequence reads: CSAVAGTADSPLHF.

The gene calls are TRBV5-1 and TRBJ2-3; as DNA is missing, the TRBD1 call by TCRdb cannot be tested. This CDR3 comprises 13 residues. CDR1 and CDR2 (germline): SGHRS, YFSETQ. CDR3 in amino acids: CATQGSGTDTQYF.

This rearrangement joins TRBV9 to TRBJ2-1; TCRdb gives TRBD2 as the D gene, but with no DNA this cannot be confirmed. From germline, CDR1 is SGDLS and CDR2 YYNGEE. The CDR3 loop spans 17 amino acids. The CDR3 reads CASSISGTSGRVNEQFF.

The rearrangement joins TRBV24-1 to TRBJ2-5; TCRdb lists TRBD2, though no DNA is available to test this call. This CDR3 has 17 amino acids. The germline V gene has CDR1 KGHDR and CDR2 SFDVKD. The CDR3 sequence is CATTILTSGKALETQYF.

Here the CDR3 reads CASSPTSGRAPQFF. This chain connects TRBV9 to TRBJ2-1; TCRdb indicates TRBD2, and absent DNA this call remains unverified. Germline V lookup: CDR1 SGDLS, CDR2 YYNGEE. The CDR3 contains 14 residues.

The chain carries TRBV7-2 and TRBJ2-5; TCRdb lists TRBD2, though no DNA is available to test this call. The germline V gene has CDR1 SGHTA and CDR2 FQGNSA. There are 16 residues in the CDR3. The CDR3 loop is CASRSPTEAAQETQYF. The whole variable domain, filled in from reference TRBV7-2 and TRBJ2-5, reads GAGVSQSPSNKVTEKGKDVELRCDPISGHTALYWYRQSLGQGLEFLIYFQGNSAPDKSGLPSDRFSAERTGGSVSTLTIQRTQQEDSAVYLCASRSPTEAAQETQYFGPGTRLLVL.

The chain recombines TRBV28 with TRBJ1-5; TCRdb's D call of TRBD1 is untestable without DNA. From germline, CDR1 is MDHEN and CDR2 SYDVKM. This CDR3 spans 15 amino acids. The chain's CDR3 is CASSFPGRSNQPQHF.

V is TRBV7-6 and J is TRBJ2-1; TCRdb's assignment of TRBD2 cannot be checked, as there is no DNA. The CDR3 consists of 16 residues. Germline lookup yields CDR1 SGHVS and CDR2 FNYEAQ. The CDR3 region is CASSLRPAEAYNEQFF.

The chain is built from TRBV7-2 and TRBJ1-1; TCRdb reports TRBD1, a call that lacks DNA to check it against. Germline CDR1 is SGHTA and CDR2 is FQGNSA. CDR3 length equals 14 residues. CDR3: CASSLLGVGTEAFF. The variable domain in full, completed from reference TRBV7-2 and TRBJ1-1, reads GAGVSQSPSNKVTEKGKDVELRCDPISGHTALYWYRQSLGQGLEFLIYFQGNSAPDKSGLPSDRFSAERTGGSVSTLTIQRTQQEDSAVYLCASSLLGVGTEAFFGQGTRLTVV.

V is TRBV20-1 and J is TRBJ2-1; the TRBD1 assignment by TCRdb is unverifiable without DNA. The CDR3 is 14 amino acids. Germline CDR1 is DFQATT and CDR2 is SNEGSKA (reference sequence). This chain's CDR3 is CSASPGRGAHEQFF.

The chain links TRBV5-1 to TRBJ1-1; as DNA is missing, the TRBD1 call by TCRdb cannot be tested. The length of the CDR3 is 14 residues. Per the germline V gene, CDR1 is SGHRS and CDR2 is YFSETQ. This CDR3 reads CASSPGAVKGEAFF.

The chain uses TRBV4-2 and TRBJ2-4; as DNA is missing, the TRBD1 call by TCRdb cannot be tested. The CDR3 loop spans 22 amino acids. Per germline, CDR1 LGHNA and CDR2 YNFKEQ. This chain's CDR3 is CASSPSVTGTPQVTGTKNIQYF.

The genes are TRBV27 and TRBJ1-6; the D call from TCRdb, TRBD1, cannot be confirmed without DNA. The CDR3 has 13 amino acids. Germline-derived CDR1 and CDR2 are MNHEY and SMNVEV (reference sequence). The chain's CDR3 is CASRDRPSSPLHF.

The V and J genes are TRBV4-2 and TRBJ2-1; TCRdb's D call of TRBD2 is untestable without DNA. This CDR3 has 15 amino acids. CDR1 is LGHNA, CDR2 YNFKEQ, per germline. CDR3 loop: CASSPYDGEGPEQFF.

V and J are TRBV7-2 and TRBJ1-2; TCRdb indicates TRBD1, and absent DNA this call remains unverified. Germline V gene data show CDR1 as SGHTA and CDR2 as FQGNSA. The CDR3 runs 15 residues. CDR3 sequence reads: CASTLLGGLGYGYTF.

The chain recombines TRBV11-2 with TRBJ2-3; TCRdb selects TRBD2, and the lack of DNA leaves this call unchecked. The CDR3 covers 15 residues. In germline, CDR1 is SGHAT, CDR2 FQNNGV. The CDR3 sequence: CASTQGQGRADTQYF.

CDR3 protein: CASSHQLAGGPDTQYF. The chain recombines TRBV5-5 with TRBJ2-3; checking the TCRdb D call of TRBD2 is not possible without DNA. Germline V gives CDR1 SGHKS, CDR2 YYEKEE (reference sequence). The CDR3 spans 16 residues. The full variable domain, its missing parts supplied by reference TRBV5-5 and TRBJ2-3, is DAGVTQSPTHLIKTRGQQVTLRCSPISGHKSVSWYQQVLGQGPQFIFQYYEKEERGRGNFPDRFSARQFPNYSSELNVNALLLGDSALYLCASSHQLAGGPDTQYFGPGTRLTVL.

The genes are TRBV5-1 and TRBJ2-1; the TCRdb call, TRBD2, lacks DNA for checking. CDR1 is SGHRS and CDR2 is YFSETQ in the germline V gene. This CDR3 is 15 amino acids long. The CDR3 here is CASTILAGGANEQFF.

The chain combines TRBV7-9 with TRBJ2-2; TCRdb calls TRBD2, which cannot be checked without DNA. Germline-derived CDR1 and CDR2 are SEHNR and FQNEAQ (reference sequence). There are 15 residues in the CDR3. CDR3 loop: CASTRTSAVTGELFF.

This chain uses TRBV6-1 with TRBJ2-7; as DNA is missing, the TRBD2 call by TCRdb cannot be tested. The CDR3 is made up of 17 amino acids. The germline CDR1 and CDR2 sequences are MNHNS and SASEGT. This chain's CDR3 is CASCVLAGGRVSYEQYF.

This rearrangement joins TRBV29-1 to TRBJ2-3; TCRdb names TRBD2, which stays unverified in the absence of DNA. The CDR3 is made up of 18 amino acids. CDR1 and CDR2 (germline): SQVTM, ANQGSEA. The CDR3 loop is CSVEEGLDGTSVTDTQYF.

This rearrangement joins TRBV7-9 to TRBJ2-6. CDR3 length: 16 amino acids. The germline V gene encodes CDR1 SEHNR and CDR2 FQNEAQ (reference sequence). The CDR3 protein is CASSPKRLSGANVLTF.